This T cell receptor (beta chain) was sequenced during a study of identical twins. The length of the CDR3 is 16 residues. V shed 6 bases, J shed 2 bases, and the junction held 10 bases outside the gene matches. Germline CDR1 is MNHEY and CDR2 is SMNVEV (reference sequence). Broader study findings: Weaker excess twin sharing was observed in beta out-of-frame sequences.

With respect to this clonotype: Its antigen remains unknown.

Via MiXCR, TCRdb re-called the 5' RACE reads, giving one row per CDR3 protein. Of around 550,000 distinct CDR3 sequences in the sample, approximately 14% were seen once. The same data also went into a second study, on yellow fever vaccine responses in identical twins.

The rearrangement joins TRBV27 to TRBJ2-7; 10 bases map to TRBD1. The clonotype was recovered from a woman aged 18-30 years in good health. Sequencing was done on a sample of CD4+ T cells sorted from blood. The CDR3 DNA reads as TGTGCCAGCAGCCTCCTCGCGGGACAGGGGCCCTACGAGCAGTACTTC. Its translation: CASSLLAGQGPYEQYF.